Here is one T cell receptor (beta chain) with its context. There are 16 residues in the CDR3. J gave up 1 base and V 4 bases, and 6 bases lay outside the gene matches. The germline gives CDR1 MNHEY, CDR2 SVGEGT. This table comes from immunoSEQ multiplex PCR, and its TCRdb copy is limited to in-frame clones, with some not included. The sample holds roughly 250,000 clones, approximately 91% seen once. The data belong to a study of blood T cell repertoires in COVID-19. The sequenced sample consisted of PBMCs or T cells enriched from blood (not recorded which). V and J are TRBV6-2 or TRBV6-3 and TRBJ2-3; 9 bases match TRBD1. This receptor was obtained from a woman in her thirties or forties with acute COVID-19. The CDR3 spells CASSSRTGVGTDTQYF. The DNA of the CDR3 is TGTGCCAGCAGTTCCCGGACAGGGGTTGGCACAGATACGCAGTATTTT.